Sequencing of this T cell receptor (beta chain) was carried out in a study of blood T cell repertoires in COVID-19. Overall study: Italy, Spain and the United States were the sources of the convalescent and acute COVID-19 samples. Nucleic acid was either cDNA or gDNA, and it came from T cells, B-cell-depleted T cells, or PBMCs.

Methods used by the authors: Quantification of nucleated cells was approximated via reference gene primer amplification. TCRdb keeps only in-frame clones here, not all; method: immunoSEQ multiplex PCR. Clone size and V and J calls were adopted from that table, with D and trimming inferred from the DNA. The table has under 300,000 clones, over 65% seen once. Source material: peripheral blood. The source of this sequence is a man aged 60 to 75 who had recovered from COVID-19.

Written as DNA, the CDR3 is TGTGCCAGCGGGGGACAGCAGAACACTGAAGCTTTCTTT. Its protein product is CASGGQQNTEAFF. The rearrangement links TRBV6-5 to TRBJ1-1; 7 bases are a match to TRBD1. The CDR3 covers 13 residues. J lost 1 base, V lost 8 bases, and 4 bases had no gene match. Per the germline V gene, CDR1 is MNHEY and CDR2 is SVGAGI.